This entry features one T cell receptor beta chain sequence. V lost 4 bases to trimming and J lost 5 bases; unmatched junction nucleotides: 26. The CDR3 consists of 21 residues. Germline V lookup: CDR1 GTSNPN, CDR2 SVGIG (reference sequence). Assay: immunoSEQ multiplex PCR; the TCRdb copy retains only in-frame clones and omits some. The top ten hold around 1.7% of the sample, which has roughly 400,000 clones, just under 90% seen once. The sample originates from a study of blood T cell repertoires in COVID-19. Study-wide background: From T cells, B-cell-depleted T cells, or PBMCs came the material, which was cDNA or gDNA.

The rearrangement links TRBV30 to TRBJ2-1, with 10 bases aligning to TRBD1. Source material: PBMCs or T cells enriched from blood (not recorded which). This receptor was taken from a woman aged 25-40 years who had recovered from COVID-19. This CDR3 reads CAWIPPRDRGFGPLRNNEQFF. Here the CDR3 DNA reads TGTGCCTGGATTCCCCCCCGGGACAGGGGTTTTGGCCCCCTTAGAAACAATGAGCAGTTCTTC.